This is a list of T cell receptor beta chains from one sample in a study of T cell repertoires in cytomegalovirus infection. The antigens these receptors bind are not known. TCRdb ran MiXCR on the reads and lists one entry per CDR3 protein. The sample shows roughly 920,000 distinct CDR3 sequences, about 33% of them seen only once. This sample comprised cultured CD8+ T cells from PBMCs, obtained from culture after CMV antigen stimulation. These TCRs come from a human donor in good health (CMV status not recorded). Some clones in this sample may be carry-over from other donors' samples. CDR3s include the opening cysteine and the closing phenylalanine or tryptophan. A D gene is named only where the DNA matches it firmly. The size of a clone is reported for some rows only, either as once, few or many, or as a class for expanded clones.

v_gene: TRBV19; len: 14; abundance: -; j_gene: TRBJ1-1; d_gene: -; CDR3aa: CASSLAPLNTEAFF; CDR3nt: TGTGCCAGTAGTTTGGCGCCTCTAAACACTGAAGCTTTCTTT
v_gene: TRBV27; len: 17; abundance: -; j_gene: TRBJ2-2; d_gene: TRBD1; CDR3aa: CASSLSGQGGNTGELFF; CDR3nt: TGTGCCAGCAGTTTATCCGGACAGGGGGGTAACACCGGGGAGCTGTTTTTT
v_gene: TRBV4-2; len: 17; abundance: -; j_gene: TRBJ1-2; d_gene: -; CDR3aa: CGSSHPGNSDGEEGYTF; CDR3nt: TGTGGCAGCAGCCACCCGGGAAATTCGGACGGCGAGGAGGGCTACACCTTC
v_gene: TRBV19; len: 14; abundance: few; j_gene: TRBJ1-2; d_gene: -; CDR3aa: CASSMGGDFAGYTF; CDR3nt: TGTGCCAGTAGTATGGGGGGAGATTTCGCTGGCTACACCTTC
v_gene: TRBV27; len: 14; abundance: few; j_gene: TRBJ1-1; d_gene: -; CDR3aa: CASSITQGNTEAFF; CDR3nt: TGTGCCAGCAGTATCACACAGGGGAACACTGAAGCTTTCTTT
v_gene: TRBV7-8; len: 15; abundance: few; j_gene: TRBJ2-7; d_gene: TRBD2; CDR3aa: CASSLAGLESYEQYF; CDR3nt: TGTGCCAGCAGCTTAGCGGGACTAGAATCCTACGAGCAGTACTTC
v_gene: TRBV20-1; len: 15; abundance: -; j_gene: TRBJ2-3; d_gene: TRBD2; CDR3aa: CSARRTSGGADTQYF; CDR3nt: TGCAGTGCTAGACGCACTAGCGGGGGGGCGGATACGCAGTATTTT
v_gene: TRBV28; len: 16; abundance: few; j_gene: TRBJ1-5; d_gene: -; CDR3aa: CASTLLGGDSNQPQHF; CDR3nt: TGTGCCAGCACCCTCTTAGGGGGGGATAGCAATCAGCCCCAGCATTTT
v_gene: TRBV6-6; len: 17; abundance: -; j_gene: TRBJ2-1; d_gene: TRBD1; CDR3aa: CASSYSVRDSSYNEQFF; CDR3nt: TGTGCCAGCAGTTACTCGGTTCGGGACAGCTCCTACAATGAGCAGTTCTTC
v_gene: TRBV7-6; len: 13; abundance: -; j_gene: TRBJ2-7; d_gene: -; CDR3aa: CASSRGGGREQYF; CDR3nt: TGTGCCAGCAGTAGGGGGGGGGGGCGAGAGCAGTACTTC
v_gene: TRBV7-2; len: 14; abundance: -; j_gene: TRBJ1-5; d_gene: -; CDR3aa: CASNLPLRQGPQHF; CDR3nt: TGTGCCAGCAACTTACCTCTCCGCCAGGGGCCCCAGCATTTT
v_gene: TRBV19; len: 15; abundance: few; j_gene: TRBJ2-1; d_gene: TRBD1; CDR3aa: CASTMGQGGYNEQFF; CDR3nt: TGTGCCAGTACCATGGGACAGGGGGGCTACAATGAGCAGTTCTTC
v_gene: TRBV6-5; len: 19; abundance: few; j_gene: TRBJ2-1; d_gene: TRBD2; CDR3aa: CASSLDGTSGGRTYNEQFF; CDR3nt: TGTGCCAGCAGTCTAGACGGGACTAGCGGGGGTAGGACCTACAATGAGCAGTTCTTC
v_gene: TRBV12-5; len: 17; abundance: few; j_gene: TRBJ2-3; d_gene: -; CDR3aa: CASGPWDTEYEKDTQYF; CDR3nt: TGTGCTAGTGGTCCCTGGGACACCGAGTATGAGAAAGATACGCAGTATTTT
v_gene: TRBV12-3/TRBV12-4; len: 17; abundance: few; j_gene: TRBJ1-3; d_gene: -; CDR3aa: CASSLFLGTDSGNTIYF; CDR3nt: TGTGCCAGCAGTTTATTCCTTGGCACCGACTCTGGAAACACCATATATTTT
v_gene: TRBV4-1; len: 16; abundance: few; j_gene: TRBJ2-3; d_gene: -; CDR3aa: CASSQTGFLSTDTQYF; CDR3nt: TGCGCCAGCAGCCAAACAGGGTTTCTGTCGACAGATACGCAGTATTTT
v_gene: TRBV6-2/TRBV6-3; len: 14; abundance: -; j_gene: TRBJ1-4; d_gene: -; CDR3aa: CASSYPTGSEKLFF; CDR3nt: TGTGCCAGCAGTTACCCGACAGGTTCAGAAAAACTGTTTTTT
v_gene: TRBV7-8; len: 14; abundance: -; j_gene: TRBJ1-1; d_gene: -; CDR3aa: CASSPKYRDTEAFF; CDR3nt: TGTGCCAGCAGCCCAAAATACAGGGACACTGAAGCTTTCTTT
v_gene: TRBV7-2; len: 15; abundance: many; j_gene: TRBJ2-2; d_gene: -; CDR3aa: CASSKGFPNTGELFF; CDR3nt: TGTGCCAGCAGCAAGGGGTTTCCAAACACCGGGGAGCTGTTTTTT
v_gene: TRBV6-4; len: 16; abundance: -; j_gene: TRBJ1-2; d_gene: -; CDR3aa: CASSGHILLINYGYTF; CDR3nt: TGTGCCAGCAGTGGACACATACTACTAATTAACTATGGCTACACCTTC
v_gene: TRBV14; len: 15; abundance: -; j_gene: TRBJ2-3; d_gene: -; CDR3aa: CASSQPARSTDTQYF; CDR3nt: TGTGCCAGCAGCCAGCCCGCGAGGTCCACAGATACGCAGTATTTT
v_gene: TRBV4-1; len: 18; abundance: -; j_gene: TRBJ2-1; d_gene: TRBD2; CDR3aa: CASSQEATSGLTYNEQFF; CDR3nt: TGCGCCAGCAGCCAAGAAGCGACTAGCGGGCTCACCTACAATGAGCAGTTCTTC
v_gene: TRBV9; len: 16; abundance: -; j_gene: TRBJ2-3; d_gene: -; CDR3aa: CASSVSMTRMTDTQYF; CDR3nt: TGTGCCAGCAGCGTATCTATGACTAGAATGACAGATACGCAGTATTTT
v_gene: TRBV11-2; len: 14; abundance: -; j_gene: TRBJ2-2; d_gene: TRBD2; CDR3aa: CVPHGRGRPGELFF; CDR3nt: TGTGTCCCCCACGGGAGGGGACGGCCCGGGGAGCTGTTTTTT
v_gene: TRBV19; len: 15; abundance: few; j_gene: TRBJ2-1; d_gene: -; CDR3aa: CASLALRGESNEQFF; CDR3nt: TGTGCCAGTCTTGCCCTCAGGGGGGAGAGCAATGAGCAGTTCTTC
v_gene: TRBV7-2; len: 15; abundance: many; j_gene: TRBJ1-1; d_gene: TRBD1; CDR3aa: CASSPDRVWSTEAFF; CDR3nt: TGTGCCAGCAGCCCCGACAGGGTTTGGAGCACTGAAGCTTTCTTT
v_gene: TRBV7-9; len: 17; abundance: few; j_gene: TRBJ1-1; d_gene: TRBD1; CDR3aa: CASSSNLQGQTTTEAFF; CDR3nt: TGTGCCAGCAGCTCGAACCTACAGGGACAGACAACGACTGAAGCTTTCTTT
v_gene: TRBV9; len: 16; abundance: -; j_gene: TRBJ2-3; d_gene: TRBD2; CDR3aa: CASSPWSGGAPDTQYF; CDR3nt: TGTGCCAGCAGCCCATGGAGCGGGGGGGCTCCAGATACGCAGTATTTT
v_gene: TRBV6-8; len: 13; abundance: -; j_gene: TRBJ2-3; d_gene: -; CDR3aa: CASSYRETDTQYF; CDR3nt: TGTGCCAGCAGTTACAGGGAAACAGATACGCAGTATTTT
v_gene: TRBV19; len: 15; abundance: -; j_gene: TRBJ2-1; d_gene: TRBD2; CDR3aa: CASSPGEGSYNEQFF; CDR3nt: TGTGCCAGTAGTCCTGGGGAGGGCTCCTACAATGAGCAGTTCTTC
v_gene: TRBV6-5; len: 16; abundance: -; j_gene: TRBJ2-7; d_gene: -; CDR3aa: CASSYSRQFLLHEQYF; CDR3nt: TGTGCCAGCAGTTACTCGAGGCAGTTCCTCTTGCACGAGCAGTACTTC
v_gene: TRBV19; len: 15; abundance: few; j_gene: TRBJ2-2; d_gene: -; CDR3aa: CASSLSLTNTGELFF; CDR3nt: TGTGCCAGTAGCCTCAGCTTAACTAACACCGGGGAGCTGTTTTTT
v_gene: TRBV19; len: 13; abundance: many; j_gene: TRBJ2-3; d_gene: -; CDR3aa: CATTAGKPDTQYF; CDR3nt: TGTGCCACCACTGCCGGGAAGCCAGATACGCAGTATTTT
v_gene: TRBV9; len: 17; abundance: -; j_gene: TRBJ2-2; d_gene: TRBD1; CDR3aa: CASSVSTGVSNTGELFF; CDR3nt: TGTGCCAGCAGCGTATCTACAGGGGTCTCCAACACCGGGGAGCTGTTTTTT
v_gene: TRBV27; len: 15; abundance: -; j_gene: TRBJ2-1; d_gene: -; CDR3aa: CASSLSPSLYNEQFF; CDR3nt: TGTGCCAGCAGTTTAAGTCCCTCCCTCTACAATGAGCAGTTCTTC
v_gene: TRBV6-5; len: 16; abundance: few; j_gene: TRBJ2-7; d_gene: -; CDR3aa: CASSYSADRSSYEQYF; CDR3nt: TGTGCCAGCAGTTACTCGGCCGACAGAAGCTCCTACGAGCAGTACTTC
v_gene: TRBV6-2/TRBV6-3; len: 10; abundance: -; j_gene: TRBJ2-1; d_gene: -; CDR3aa: CASHGNEQFF; CDR3nt: TGTGCCAGCCACGGGAATGAGCAGTTCTTC
v_gene: TRBV27; len: 15; abundance: -; j_gene: TRBJ1-2; d_gene: -; CDR3aa: CASSLGGFPLYGYTF; CDR3nt: TGTGCCAGCAGTTTGGGGGGATTTCCCCTCTATGGCTACACCTTC
v_gene: TRBV3-1; len: 14; abundance: -; j_gene: TRBJ2-7; d_gene: -; CDR3aa: CASSLRWPTDEQYF; CDR3nt: TGTGCCAGCAGCCTTCGATGGCCTACAGACGAGCAGTACTTC
v_gene: TRBV7-3; len: 15; abundance: many; j_gene: TRBJ2-2; d_gene: -; CDR3aa: CASSLPGINTGELFF; CDR3nt: TGTGCCAGCAGCTTACCCGGGATTAACACCGGGGAGCTGTTTTTT
v_gene: TRBV7-9; len: 15; abundance: few; j_gene: TRBJ2-7; d_gene: -; CDR3aa: CASSGSSQLTYEQYF; CDR3nt: TGTGCCAGCAGCGGCAGCTCGCAGCTTACCTACGAGCAGTACTTC
v_gene: TRBV24-1; len: 14; abundance: -; j_gene: TRBJ2-3; d_gene: -; CDR3aa: CATSGGRTTDTQYF; CDR3nt: TGTGCCACCAGTGGGGGACGGACCACAGATACGCAGTATTTT
v_gene: TRBV29-1; len: 13; abundance: -; j_gene: TRBJ2-7; d_gene: -; CDR3aa: CSTLGDTSYEQYF; CDR3nt: TGCAGCACTTTGGGGGATACGTCCTACGAGCAGTACTTC
v_gene: TRBV6-6; len: 14; abundance: -; j_gene: TRBJ1-5; d_gene: -; CDR3aa: CASTDGVSNQPQHF; CDR3nt: TGTGCCAGCACCGACGGGGTTAGCAATCAGCCCCAGCATTTT
v_gene: TRBV5-4; len: 15; abundance: -; j_gene: TRBJ2-1; d_gene: -; CDR3aa: CASSPRVVSYNEQFF; CDR3nt: TGTGCCAGCAGCCCCCGGGTTGTCTCCTACAATGAGCAGTTCTTC
v_gene: TRBV7-8; len: 18; abundance: -; j_gene: TRBJ2-3; d_gene: TRBD2; CDR3aa: CASSLARPSGGVRDTQYF; CDR3nt: TGTGCCAGCAGCTTAGCGAGGCCTAGCGGGGGGGTTAGAGATACGCAGTATTTT
v_gene: TRBV27; len: 14; abundance: -; j_gene: TRBJ1-5; d_gene: -; CDR3aa: CASSLSGTAQPQHF; CDR3nt: TGTGCCAGCAGTTTGTCCGGGACGGCTCAGCCCCAGCATTTT